This T cell receptor beta chain was found in a study of a mutant IDH1 vaccine in newly diagnosed glioma. Study findings and constraints: Whatever changes occurred in top peripheral T cell clonotypes seemed unrelated to pseudoprogression.

Time point of the sample: week 5, during vaccination. Each dose delivered 300 ug of mutant IDH1 20-mer peptide subcutaneously with imiquimod. The V gene lost 5 bases and the J gene lost 3 bases, with 14 bases spanning the gap. This CDR3 region has 14 residues. Germline V gives CDR1 MDHEN, CDR2 SYDVKM. Data came from immunoSEQ multiplex PCR; TCRdb stores just in-frame clones and leaves some out. The table lists fewer than 100,000 clones, over 75% of them singletons. A word on this clone: What it recognizes is unknown.

The sample in question was PBMCs, obtained from a glioma patient whose treatment included an IDH1 peptide vaccine. The receptor comes from a woman aged 45-60 years with glioma. The V gene is TRBV28, the J gene TRBJ2-7; no definite D call. This CDR3 is CASSPPVGGYEQYF. In nucleotides, the CDR3 is TGTGCCAGCAGTCCTCCGGTCGGTGGCTACGAGCAGTACTTC.